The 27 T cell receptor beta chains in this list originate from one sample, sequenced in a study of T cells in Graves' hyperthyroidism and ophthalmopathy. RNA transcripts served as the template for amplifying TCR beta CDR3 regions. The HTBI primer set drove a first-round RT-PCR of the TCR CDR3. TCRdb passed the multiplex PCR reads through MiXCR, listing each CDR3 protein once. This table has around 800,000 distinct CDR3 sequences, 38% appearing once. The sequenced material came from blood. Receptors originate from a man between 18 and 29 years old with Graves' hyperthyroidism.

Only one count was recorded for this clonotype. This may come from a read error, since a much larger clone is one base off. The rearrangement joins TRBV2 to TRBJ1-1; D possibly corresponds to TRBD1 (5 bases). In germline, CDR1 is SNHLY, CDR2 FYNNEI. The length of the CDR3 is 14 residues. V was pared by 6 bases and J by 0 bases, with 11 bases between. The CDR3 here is CASRARQLNTEAFF. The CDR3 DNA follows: TGTGCCAGCAGAGCGAGACAGCTGAACACTGAAGCTTTCTTT.

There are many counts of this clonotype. CDR3 amino acids: CASSPYLGATNEKLFF. As DNA, the CDR3 is TGTGCCAGCAGCCCCTACTTGGGGGCAACTAATGAAAAACTGTTTTTT. The gene calls are TRBV7-8 and TRBJ1-4; tentative D call: TRBD1 (5 bases). V gave up 5 bases and J gave up 0 bases, with 13 bases separating them. CDR1 is SGHVS, CDR2 FQNEAQ, per germline. This CDR3 region has 16 residues.

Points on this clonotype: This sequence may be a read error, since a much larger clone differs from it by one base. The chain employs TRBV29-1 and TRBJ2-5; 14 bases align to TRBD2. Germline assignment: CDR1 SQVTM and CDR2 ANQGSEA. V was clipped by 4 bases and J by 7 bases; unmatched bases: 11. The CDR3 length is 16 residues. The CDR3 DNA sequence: TGCAGCGTTGGGGGGTGGGGACTAGCGGGAGAAGGGACCCAGTACTTC. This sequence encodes CSVGGWGLAGEGTQYF.

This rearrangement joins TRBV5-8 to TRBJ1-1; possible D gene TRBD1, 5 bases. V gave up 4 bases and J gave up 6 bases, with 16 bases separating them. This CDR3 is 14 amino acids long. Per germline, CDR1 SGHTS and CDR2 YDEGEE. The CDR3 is CASSGSQGRAEAFF. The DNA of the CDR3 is TGTGCCAGCAGCGGGTCCCAGGGTAGAGCTGAAGCTTTCTTT.

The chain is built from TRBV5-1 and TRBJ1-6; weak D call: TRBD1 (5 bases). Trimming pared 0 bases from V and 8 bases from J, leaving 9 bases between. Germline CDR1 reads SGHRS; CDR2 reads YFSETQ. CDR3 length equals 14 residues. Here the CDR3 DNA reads TGCGCCAGCAGCTTGGAGTGGGGCGATTCACCCCTCCACTTT. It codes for CASSLEWGDSPLHF.

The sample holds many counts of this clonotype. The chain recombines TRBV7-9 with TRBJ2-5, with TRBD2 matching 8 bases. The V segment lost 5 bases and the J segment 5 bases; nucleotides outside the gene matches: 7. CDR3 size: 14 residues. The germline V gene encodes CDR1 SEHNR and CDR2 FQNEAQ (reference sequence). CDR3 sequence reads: CASSGPGGQETQYF. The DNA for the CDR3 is TGTGCCAGCAGCGGACCGGGGGGGCAGGAGACCCAGTACTTC. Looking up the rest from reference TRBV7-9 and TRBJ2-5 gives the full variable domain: DTGVSQNPRHKITKRGQNVTFRCDPISEHNRLYWYRQTLGQGPEFLTYFQNEAQLEKSRLLSDRFSAERPKGSFSTLEIQRTEQGDSAMYLCASSGPGGQETQYFGPGTRLLVL.

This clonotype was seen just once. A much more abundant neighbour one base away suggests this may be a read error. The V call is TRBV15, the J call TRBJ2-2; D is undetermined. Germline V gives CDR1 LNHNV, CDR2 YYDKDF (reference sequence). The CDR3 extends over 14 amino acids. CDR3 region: CATNRDLADGELFF. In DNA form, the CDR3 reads TGTGCCACCAACAGAGATTTGGCTGACGGGGAGCTGTTTTTT.

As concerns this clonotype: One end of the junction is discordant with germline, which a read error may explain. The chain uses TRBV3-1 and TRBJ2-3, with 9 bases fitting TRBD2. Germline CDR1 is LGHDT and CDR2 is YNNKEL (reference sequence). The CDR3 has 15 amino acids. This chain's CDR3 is CAGSLETSGSDTQYF. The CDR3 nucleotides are TGTGCCGGCAGCCTCGAGACTAGCGGATCAGATACGCAGTATTTT.

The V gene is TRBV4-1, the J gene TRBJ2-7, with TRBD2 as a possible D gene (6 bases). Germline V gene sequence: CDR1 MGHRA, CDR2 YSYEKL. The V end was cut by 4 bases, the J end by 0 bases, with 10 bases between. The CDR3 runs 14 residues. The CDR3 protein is CASSPGTPSYEQYF. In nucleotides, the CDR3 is TGCGCCAGCAGCCCCGGGACTCCCTCCTACGAGCAGTACTTC.

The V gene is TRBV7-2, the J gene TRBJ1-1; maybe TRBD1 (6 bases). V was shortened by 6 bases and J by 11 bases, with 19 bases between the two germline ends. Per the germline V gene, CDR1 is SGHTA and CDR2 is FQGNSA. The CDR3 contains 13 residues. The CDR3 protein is CASSLFPTGPAFF. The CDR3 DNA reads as TGTGCCAGCAGTTTATTCCCTACAGGGCCTGCTTTCTTT.

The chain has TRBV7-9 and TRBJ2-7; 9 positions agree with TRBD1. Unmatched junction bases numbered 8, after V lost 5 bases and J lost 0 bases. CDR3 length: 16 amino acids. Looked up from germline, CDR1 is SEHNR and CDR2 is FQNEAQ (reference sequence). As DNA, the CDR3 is TGTGCCAGCAGCCCAGGACAGGGGATAAGCTCCTACGAGCAGTACTTC. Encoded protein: CASSPGQGISSYEQYF.

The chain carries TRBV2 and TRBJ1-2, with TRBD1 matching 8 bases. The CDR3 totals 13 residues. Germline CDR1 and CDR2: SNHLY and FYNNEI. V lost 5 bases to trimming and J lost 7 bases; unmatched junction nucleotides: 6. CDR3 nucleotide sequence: TGTGCCAGCAGTACCAAGACAGGGGTTGGCTACACCTTC. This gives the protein CASSTKTGVGYTF.

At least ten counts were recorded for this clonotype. The CDR3 DNA follows: TGTGCCAGCAGCTTAGGGGGCGCTCCACCTGAAGCTTTCTTT. It yields the protein CASSLGGAPPEAFF. The rearrangement uses TRBV7-6 and TRBJ1-1, with D tentatively TRBD1 (5 bases). V lost 1 base to trimming and J lost 6 bases, with 12 bases between them. The germline CDR1 and CDR2 sequences are SGHVS and FNYEAQ. The CDR3 is 14 residues long.

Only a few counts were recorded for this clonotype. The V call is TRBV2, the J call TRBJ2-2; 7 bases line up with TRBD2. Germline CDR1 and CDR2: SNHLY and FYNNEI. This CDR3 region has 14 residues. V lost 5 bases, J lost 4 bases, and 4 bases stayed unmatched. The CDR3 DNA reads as TGTGCCAGCAGTTACGGGGGGAGCACCGGGGAGCTGTTTTTT. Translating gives CASSYGGSTGELFF.

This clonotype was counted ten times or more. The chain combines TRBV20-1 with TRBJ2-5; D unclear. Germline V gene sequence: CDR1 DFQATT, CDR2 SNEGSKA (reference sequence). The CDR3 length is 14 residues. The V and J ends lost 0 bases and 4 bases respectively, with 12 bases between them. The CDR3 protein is CSARDHWGGETQYF. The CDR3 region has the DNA TGCAGTGCTAGAGATCATTGGGGTGGAGAGACCCAGTACTTC.

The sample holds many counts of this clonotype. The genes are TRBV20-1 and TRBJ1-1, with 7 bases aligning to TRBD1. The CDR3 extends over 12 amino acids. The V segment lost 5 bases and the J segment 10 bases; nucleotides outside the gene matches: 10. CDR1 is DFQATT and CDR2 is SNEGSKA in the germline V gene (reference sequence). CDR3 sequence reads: CSAVGDRVRAFF. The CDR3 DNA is TGCAGTGCTGTGGGTGACAGGGTTAGAGCTTTCTTT.

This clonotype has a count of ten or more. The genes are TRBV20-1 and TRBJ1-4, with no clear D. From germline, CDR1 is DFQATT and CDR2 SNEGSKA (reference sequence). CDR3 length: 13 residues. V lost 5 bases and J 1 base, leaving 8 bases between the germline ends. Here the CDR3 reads CSAEGRTNEKLFF. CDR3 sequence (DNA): TGCAGTGCTGAGGGCAGAACTAATGAAAAACTGTTTTTT.

The CDR3 region is CAISAGTSGRARTYEQYF. The CDR3 DNA reads TGTGCCATCAGCGCCGGGACTAGCGGGCGGGCAAGAACCTACGAGCAGTACTTC. This chain links TRBV10-3 with TRBJ2-7; TRBD2 aligns across 12 bases. Trimming at V came to 6 bases and at J to 2 bases, leaving 14 bases not matched to a gene. This CDR3 comprises 18 residues. Per germline, CDR1 ENHRY and CDR2 SYGVKD.

The chain's CDR3 is CASSKGKGYEQYF. CDR3 DNA sequence: TGTGCCAGTAGTAAAGGAAAGGGGTACGAGCAGTACTTC. The chain uses TRBV19 and TRBJ2-7, with D possibly matching TRBD1 (5 bases). This CDR3 contains 13 residues. Deletions cut 4 bases from V and 4 bases from J, with 11 bases between. Germline V gives CDR1 LNHDA, CDR2 SQIVND (reference sequence).

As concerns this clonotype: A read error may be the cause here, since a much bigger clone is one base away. In DNA form, the CDR3 reads TGTGCCAGCAGCGGGGACAAGACTAAACTAAACTATGGCTACACCTTC. It is translated as CASSGDKTKLNYGYTF. The genes are TRBV9 and TRBJ1-2; TRBD1 might be the D (6 bases). Trimming shortened V by 3 bases and J by 2 bases, and 17 bases separated the two germline ends. Germline V gives CDR1 SGDLS, CDR2 YYNGEE. The CDR3 loop spans 16 amino acids.

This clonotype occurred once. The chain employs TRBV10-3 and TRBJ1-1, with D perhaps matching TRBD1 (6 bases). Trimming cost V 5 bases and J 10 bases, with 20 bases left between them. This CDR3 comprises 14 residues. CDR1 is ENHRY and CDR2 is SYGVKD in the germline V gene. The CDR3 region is CAISPSGGQVRAFF. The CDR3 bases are TGTGCCATCAGTCCAAGCGGGGGGCAGGTTCGAGCTTTCTTT.

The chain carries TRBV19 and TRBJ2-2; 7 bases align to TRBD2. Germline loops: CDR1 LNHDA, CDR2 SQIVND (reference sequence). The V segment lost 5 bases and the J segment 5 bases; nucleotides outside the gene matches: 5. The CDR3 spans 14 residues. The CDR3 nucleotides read TGTGCCAGTAGTTGGCTAGCGGAGACCGGGGAGCTGTTTTTT. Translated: CASSWLAETGELFF.

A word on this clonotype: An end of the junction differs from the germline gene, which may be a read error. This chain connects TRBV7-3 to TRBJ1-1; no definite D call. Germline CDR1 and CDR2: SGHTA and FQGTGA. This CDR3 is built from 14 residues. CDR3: CASGSVGGNTEAFF. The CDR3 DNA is TGCGCCAGCGGATCAGTGGGAGGGAACACTGAAGCTTTCTTT.

In nucleotides, the CDR3 is TGTGCCAGCAGCCAAGCCGGACTAGAGGAGACCCAGTACTTC. As protein: CASSQAGLEETQYF. This chain connects TRBV7-3 to TRBJ2-5, with TRBD2 matching over 7 bases. Germline CDR1 is SGHTA and CDR2 is FQGTGA. The CDR3 has 14 amino acids. The V and J ends lost 5 bases and 5 bases, in that order; junction bases with no gene match: 8. Drawing the rest from reference TRBV7-3 and TRBJ2-5, the complete variable domain is GAGVSQTPSNKVTEKGKYVELRCDPISGHTALYWYRQSLGQGPEFLIYFQGTGAADDSGLPNDRFFAVRPEGSVSTLKIQRTERGDSAVYLCASSQAGLEETQYFGPGTRLLVL.

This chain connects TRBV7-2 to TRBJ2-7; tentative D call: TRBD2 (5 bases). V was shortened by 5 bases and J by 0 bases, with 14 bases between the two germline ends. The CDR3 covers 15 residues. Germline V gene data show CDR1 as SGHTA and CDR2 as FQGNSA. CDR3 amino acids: CASSQERIYSYEQYF. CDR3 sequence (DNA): TGTGCCAGCAGCCAAGAGCGGATTTACTCCTACGAGCAGTACTTC.

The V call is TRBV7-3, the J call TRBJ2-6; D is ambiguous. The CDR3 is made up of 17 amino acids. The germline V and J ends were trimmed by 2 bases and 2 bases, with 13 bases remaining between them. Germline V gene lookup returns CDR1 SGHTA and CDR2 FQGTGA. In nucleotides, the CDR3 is TGTGCCAGCAGCTTAGTAGGCTACAGCGCTGGGGCCAACGTCCTGACTTTC. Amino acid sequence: CASSLVGYSAGANVLTF.

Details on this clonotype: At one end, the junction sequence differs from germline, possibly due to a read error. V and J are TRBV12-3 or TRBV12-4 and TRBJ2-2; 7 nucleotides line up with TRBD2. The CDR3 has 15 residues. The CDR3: CAGRPTGGGSRELFF. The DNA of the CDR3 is TGTGCCGGCAGGCCAACGGGGGGAGGGAGCCGAGAGCTGTTTTTT.